These T cell receptor beta chains were read from a single sample in a study of blood T cell repertoires in COVID-19. Sequenced by immunoSEQ multiplex PCR; TCRdb stores in-frame clones only, minus some. The repertoire includes roughly 180,000 clones, approximately 80% of them detected once, and 9.5% to 12% sits in the top ten. Material: PBMCs or T cells enriched from blood (not recorded which). The receptors stem from a man over 45 who had recovered from COVID-19. Both conserved end residues are trimmed from each CDR3.

j_call: TRBJ2-2
v_call: TRBV6-4
cdr3_aa: ASSDSGTPKAGELF

j_call: TRBJ1-2
v_call: TRBV5-1
cdr3_aa: ASSFKQPGNYGYT

j_call: TRBJ2-1
v_call: TRBV27
cdr3_aa: ASVHGGAYNEQF

j_call: TRBJ2-7
v_call: TRBV7-9
cdr3_aa: ASSPGDRYEQY

j_call: TRBJ1-1
v_call: TRBV2
cdr3_aa: ASQLPGAVNTEAF

j_call: TRBJ2-7
v_call: TRBV6-5
cdr3_aa: ASSYSALSYEQY

j_call: TRBJ1-1
v_call: TRBV27
cdr3_aa: ASSPLGGEGWGTEAF

j_call: TRBJ1-4
v_call: TRBV16
cdr3_aa: ASSKLGTNEKLF

j_call: TRBJ1-1
v_call: TRBV12-3/TRBV12-4
cdr3_aa: ASTPSGLEAF

j_call: TRBJ2-5
v_call: TRBV14
cdr3_aa: ASSQDGASWGETQY

j_call: TRBJ1-3
v_call: TRBV9
cdr3_aa: ASSVDPGVGSGNTIY

j_call: TRBJ2-7
v_call: TRBV19
cdr3_aa: ASSQTRDRVSEQY

j_call: TRBJ2-1
v_call: TRBV5-1
cdr3_aa: ASSYDSLDQF

j_call: TRBJ2-7
v_call: TRBV7-8
cdr3_aa: ASSPGLAGSYEQY

j_call: TRBJ1-6
v_call: TRBV6-4
cdr3_aa: ASSKTGQGGSPLH

j_call: TRBJ1-1
v_call: TRBV20-1
cdr3_aa: SASPDMNTEAF

j_call: TRBJ1-5
v_call: TRBV7-8
cdr3_aa: ASSLAPQVGWH

j_call: TRBJ2-2
v_call: TRBV5-1
cdr3_aa: ASSLGQTGNTGELF

j_call: TRBJ2-5
v_call: TRBV9
cdr3_aa: ASSPGGQGAGTQY

j_call: TRBJ1-6
v_call: TRBV27
cdr3_aa: ASSISLGANSPLH

j_call: TRBJ2-7
v_call: TRBV27
cdr3_aa: ASSFLGQAIPEQY

j_call: TRBJ2-2
v_call: TRBV3-1/TRBV3-2
cdr3_aa: ASSPPVGGVTGELF

j_call: TRBJ2-3
v_call: TRBV6-1
cdr3_aa: ASSEDFLAALDTQY